This is a list of T cell receptor beta chains from one sample in a study of blood T cell repertoires in COVID-19. TCRdb's copy holds only in-frame clones and misses some; the assay was immunoSEQ multiplex PCR. Of about 670,000 clones in the sample, around 90% are singletons; the top ten hold over 0.2%. Sequenced sample: peripheral blood. The receptors shown here come from a woman between 18 and 29 years old with acute or convalescent COVID-19. Both conserved end residues are part of each CDR3. Size is stated for part of the rows, as once, few or many counts, or as a class when the clone is expanded.

TRBV6-2/TRBV6-3	TRBJ1-1	NA	14	CASSLQGARTEAFF
TRBV2	TRBJ1-4	NA	14	CASSEGGLGEKLFF
TRBV20-1	TRBJ1-1	NA	10	CSARGRGAFF
TRBV7-9	TRBJ2-2	once	15	CASSFLLRNTGELFF
TRBV3-1/TRBV3-2	TRBJ2-3	NA	16	CASSRVGLASTDTQYF
TRBV6-2/TRBV6-3	TRBJ2-7	few	20	CASSWDFLTGEEVHSYEQYF
TRBV9	TRBJ1-3	once	14	CASSARTDGNTIYF
TRBV30	TRBJ2-1	NA	14	CAWNPGAVYNEQFF
TRBV19	TRBJ1-1	NA	14	CASSMMGARTEAFF
TRBV2	TRBJ1-2	NA	15	CASSPGGTGLIGYTF
TRBV6-6	TRBJ1-3	NA	14	CASSKGRGGNTIYF
TRBV6-5	TRBJ2-3	NA	14	CASSLGLAGDTQYF
TRBV28	TRBJ1-1	NA	13	CASSSPTGNRAFF
TRBV2	TRBJ2-7	NA	14	CASSESRVAYEQYF
TRBV7-9	TRBJ2-2	NA	17	CASSPGLAGENTGELFF
TRBV6-5	TRBJ1-1	once	15	CASSYRRGGGTEAFF
TRBV14	TRBJ1-1	NA	12	CASSSWNTEAFF